This T cell receptor beta chain is drawn from a study of blood T cell repertoires in COVID-19 (dated by TCRdb to 2020 to 2022). Looking at the study overall: Samples covering the acute and convalescent phases of COVID-19 were provided by collaborators in the United States, Italy and Spain. HLA class I and class II types, where available, came from metadata supplied by the sample provider rather than from assay-based typing. Subjects who had been exposed to COVID-19, were actively infected with it, or had recovered from it provided the deeply sampled blood TCRbeta repertoires that made up the dataset. The prospective study material was composed of cDNA or gDNA derived from T cells, B-cell-depleted T cells, or PBMCs. The samples were drawn from the first 160 participants of the ongoing ImmuneRACE study and from some 1,300 subjects provided by 6 global collaborators. The repertoires were made available in a free public database intended to serve as a resource for research on the immune response to SARS-CoV-2. The sample metadata nearly always contained a de-identified subject ID, COVID-19 status, age in years and sex.

TCRbeta CDR3 regions were amplified from genomic DNA by means of the immunoSEQ Assay, a bias-controlled multiplex PCR. The paper's processing steps were these. Nucleated cell counts per sample were estimated from amplification of reference gene primers within the assay. To quantify the absolute abundance of each unique TCRbeta CDR3 rearrangement, sequence reads were collapsed and filtered. For each sample, productive Simpson clonality was calculated by taking the square root of Simpson's diversity index across productive rearrangements. The clones in this table, taken by TCRdb from immuneACCESS, are in-frame only. Not every clone is retained; where verified, under half of the shortfall comes from an unresolved V gene, and the cause of the rest is unknown. V, J and clone size reflect that table, while D and trimming were determined from the DNA. This sample has roughly 180,000 clones in its table, and 86% of those were observed once. The ten largest make up around 8.6% of the sample.

The CDR3 runs 20 residues from the cysteine to the phenylalanine. The entry retains the CDR3 DNA only, 60 bases that are in frame from base 1. For this chain, trimming is 2 bases at the V end and 0 bases at the J end, and the number of junction bases without a gene match is 11. CDR1 and CDR2, per the germline V gene (reference sequence), are MNHEY and SMNVEV. Enrolling through a virtual design, the prospective study's participants ranged in age from about 18 to 89 years and lived across some 23 United States geographic areas. In the prospective study, participants were assigned to cohorts based on the clinical history participants reported in a screening survey and a study questionnaire. Recovered participants in ImmuneRACE Cohort 3 were defined by two consecutive negative NP/OP PCR tests, clearance by a healthcare professional, or resolution of symptoms. Mobile phlebotomists in the prospective study collected whole blood, serum and a nasopharyngeal or oropharyngeal swab from every participant. Prospective study participants could optionally give additional blood draws and questionnaires over a roughly 2-month period. Prospective study blood samples were shipped either frozen or at room temperature before DNA extraction.

Comment on this clone: Its antigen is unknown. No much larger clone exists at a distance of one base, and base qualities are not known.

General study outcomes and caveats: The quantity of clinical and demographic metadata differed by source and by participant and was supplied without curation.

The sequence is built from TRBV27 and TRBJ2-6, with 9 bases in between that match TRBD1. The sequencing sample was made of PBMCs or T cells enriched from blood (not recorded which). The origin of this receptor is a woman aged 30 to 39 who had recovered from COVID-19. The CDR3 region reads CASSLRPGQGFSSGANVLTF. At the DNA level, the sequence is TGTGCCAGCAGTTTAAGACCGGGACAGGGTTTTAGCTCTGGGGCCAACGTCCTGACTTTC.